The next 20 T cell receptor beta chains were all read from a single sample in a study of shared clonotypes between healthy human individuals (dated by TCRdb to 2018 to 2020). The receptor library was made with the immunoSEQ multiplex PCR assay. TCRdb provides this immuneACCESS table in a form limited to in-frame rearrangements. Some clones are lacking; in checked studies, under half of them reflect an unresolved V gene, and why the rest are absent is not known. The table for this sample lists millions of clones; over 85% of them were counted only once. Clones ranked in the top ten supply about 0.39% of the sample. The sequenced material came from naive CD4+ T cells from PBMCs. This specimen's cell subset or site label, per the study, means: CD45RA+ positively selected. These receptors were obtained from a man aged 18 to 29 in good health. Some clones in this sample may be carry-over from other donors' samples.

The chain combines TRBV27 with TRBJ1-1; D is unclear. This CDR3 spans 13 amino acids. From germline, CDR1 is MNHEY and CDR2 SMNVEV (reference sequence). V was trimmed by 6 bases and J by 3 bases, leaving 11 bases between them. The CDR3 bases are TGTGCCAGCAGCCCCCGGGCCGACACTGAAGCTTTCTTT. Amino acids: CASSPRADTEAFF.

The chain couples TRBV5-6 to TRBJ2-3; D unresolved. Germline V gives CDR1 SGHDT, CDR2 YYEEEE. The V end was cut by 4 bases, the J end by 2 bases, with 5 bases between. This CDR3 comprises 12 residues. As DNA, the CDR3 is TGTGCCAGCAGCCCCGACACAGATACGCAGTATTTT. This translates into CASSPDTDTQYF. The entire variable domain, with the rest obtained from reference TRBV5-6 and TRBJ2-3, is as follows: DAGVTQSPTHLIKTRGQQVTLRCSPKSGHDTVSWYQQALGQGPQFIFQYYEEEERQRGNFPDRFSGHQFPNYSSELNVNALLLGDSALYLCASSPDTDTQYFGPGTRLTVL.

This chain joins TRBV10-3 and TRBJ2-2, with 12 positions matching TRBD2. Per the germline V gene, CDR1 is ENHRY and CDR2 is SYGVKD. The CDR3 contains 16 residues. V shed 2 bases and J 7 bases; nucleotides not matched to a gene: 5. CDR3 sequence reads: CAISERLAGVVGELFF. DNA for the CDR3: TGTGCCATCAGTGAGAGACTAGCGGGAGTTGTCGGGGAGCTGTTTTTT.

This chain uses TRBV2 with TRBJ1-2; D is possibly TRBD1 (6 bases). Germline values: CDR1 SNHLY, CDR2 FYNNEI. The CDR3 length is 14 residues. V lost 2 bases and J lost 6, with 13 bases in between. CDR3 loop: CASSETGWGDGYTF. The CDR3 coding sequence is TGTGCCAGCAGTGAAACAGGGTGGGGGGATGGCTACACCTTC.

For the CDR3, the DNA is TGCGCCAGCAGCTTCCGACAGGGGAGGAATGAGCAGTTCTTC. Translating gives CASSFRQGRNEQFF. This chain connects TRBV5-1 to TRBJ2-1, with 8 nucleotides matching TRBD1. CDR3 length: 14 residues. V was clipped by 2 bases and J by 7 bases; unmatched bases: 5. Germline CDR1 reads SGHRS; CDR2 reads YFSETQ.

The chain is built from TRBV5-1 and TRBJ2-3, with a weak D call TRBD2 (6 bases). The CDR3 length is 13 residues. The V gene's germline CDR1 is SGHRS and CDR2 YFSETQ. With 2 bases removed from V and 12 bases from J, the gap between germline ends came to 16 bases. CDR3 nucleotide sequence: TGCGCCAGCAGCTTTGATGCAAGCGGGCCACAGTATTTT. Residues: CASSFDASGPQYF.

The chain links TRBV5-5 to TRBJ2-7; TRBD2 matches at 9 bases. V was pared by 4 bases and J by 0 bases, with 5 bases of the junction left unmatched. CDR1 and CDR2 (germline): SGHKS, YYEKEE (reference sequence). The CDR3 sequence is 15 residues long. The CDR3, as DNA: TGTGCCAGCAGCGTGACTAGCGGCCCCTCCTACGAGCAGTACTTC. Protein sequence: CASSVTSGPSYEQYF.

This chain links TRBV19 with TRBJ1-5; D ambiguous. The V gene's germline CDR1 is LNHDA and CDR2 SQIVND (reference sequence). V lost 5 bases and J 0 bases, leaving 14 bases between the germline ends. The CDR3 is 16 amino acids. CDR3 sequence: CASSPLPIFSNQPQHF. CDR3 sequence (DNA): TGTGCCAGTAGTCCTCTACCGATCTTTAGCAATCAGCCCCAGCATTTT.

Of note for this clone: The sample has other DNA sequences that encode this CDR3 too. The chain links TRBV11-3 to TRBJ2-2; D is undetermined. CDR1 and CDR2 from the germline V gene are SGHNT and YENEEA. The CDR3 is 11 residues long. Trimming took 5 bases from V and 8 from J, leaving 6 bases between them. CDR3: CASSQAGELFF. CDR3 sequence (DNA): TGTGCCAGCAGCCAGGCTGGGGAGCTGTTTTTT.

A few counts support this clone. The chain recombines TRBV7-9 with TRBJ1-3, with D uncertain. Trimming removed 4 bases from V and 6 bases from J, with 19 bases in between. Germline V CDR1 and CDR2: SEHNR, FQNEAQ (reference sequence). The CDR3 length is 16 residues. The CDR3 sequence is CASSWIDDLGLNTIYF. The CDR3 bases are TGTGCCAGCAGCTGGATCGACGATCTAGGGTTAAACACCATATATTTT.

The V call is TRBV5-1, the J call TRBJ1-4; TRBD1 is a possible D gene (6 bases). V was cut by 2 bases and J by 3 bases, with 8 bases left in between. Germline CDR1 is SGHRS and CDR2 is YFSETQ. CDR3 length equals 14 residues. CDR3 protein: CASSFEGANEKLFF. DNA of the CDR3: TGCGCCAGCAGCTTTGAGGGGGCTAATGAAAAACTGTTTTTT.

The chain employs TRBV5-1 and TRBJ2-1, with D perhaps matching TRBD2 (5 bases). The CDR3 has 14 residues. V lost 0 bases and J 5 bases, leaving 9 bases between the germline ends. Looked up from germline, CDR1 is SGHRS and CDR2 is YFSETQ. Here the CDR3 DNA reads TGCGCCAGCAGCTTGGCTGGGAGCCACAATGAGCAGTTCTTC. This gives the protein CASSLAGSHNEQFF.

The chain uses TRBV21-1 and TRBJ2-1; whether TRBD2, the table's D call, matches the DNA was not checked. TRBV21-1 is given as a pseudogene. This CDR3 spans 15 amino acids. The CDR3 spells CASSKLAGGDNEQFF. The CDR3 nucleotides are TGTGCCAGCAGCAAATTAGCGGGAGGAGACAATGAGCAGTTCTTC.

CDR3 residues: CASLTSGETQYF. DNA for the CDR3: TGTGCCAGCCTCACATCTGGAGAGACCCAGTACTTC. This chain links TRBV7-9 with TRBJ2-5; no clear D. This CDR3 has 12 amino acids. The V end was cut by 8 bases, the J end by 4 bases, with 11 bases between. Germline lookup yields CDR1 SEHNR and CDR2 FQNEAQ (reference sequence).

V and J are TRBV12-5 and TRBJ1-1; D remains ambiguous. The CDR3 length is 14 residues. The germline CDR1 and CDR2 sequences are LGHNT and FRNRAP. The ends were cut back, 3 bases at V and 5 bases at J, with 13 bases in the middle. CDR3 in amino acids: CASGLAGWGTEAFF. The CDR3 coding sequence is TGTGCTAGTGGTTTAGCGGGATGGGGAACTGAAGCTTTCTTT.

The chain couples TRBV6-6 to TRBJ2-7; the D gene is possibly TRBD2 (6 bases). CDR3 size: 13 residues. CDR1 is MNHNY and CDR2 is SVGAGI in the germline V gene (reference sequence). V lost 1 base and J lost 4, with 8 bases in between. CDR3 residues: CASSYLREYEQYF. CDR3 in DNA: TGTGCCAGCAGTTACTTGCGGGAATACGAGCAGTACTTC.

J is TRBJ2-7 and V is TRBV6-5, with 7 positions matching TRBD1. CDR1 and CDR2 (germline): MNHEY, SVGAGI. The junction had 7 bases not matched to a gene; V was cut back by 11 bases and J by 3 bases. The CDR3 length is 12 residues. CDR3 protein: CACRDSYYEQYF. Here the CDR3 DNA reads TGTGCCTGCCGGGACAGCTACTACGAGCAGTACTTC.

This chain uses TRBV28 with TRBJ2-4; 10 nucleotides agree with TRBD1. The V and J ends lost 1 base and 0 bases, in that order; junction bases with no gene match: 18. The CDR3 has 22 amino acids. Germline CDR1 MDHEN, CDR2 SYDVKM. CDR3 amino acids: CASSLSVFFRQGALIAKNIQYF. Here the CDR3 DNA reads TGTGCCAGCAGTTTATCCGTGTTTTTTCGACAGGGGGCCCTAATAGCCAAAAACATTCAGTACTTC.

The chain's CDR3 is CASSETVSGNTIYF. In DNA, the CDR3 is TGTGCCAGCAGTGAAACCGTCTCTGGAAACACCATATATTTT. This rearrangement joins TRBV25-1 to TRBJ1-3; the D is unclear. CDR1 is MGHDK, CDR2 SYGVNS, per germline. The length of the CDR3 is 14 residues. The ends were cut back, 2 bases at V and 0 bases at J, with 5 bases in the middle. The full variable domain, its missing parts supplied by reference TRBV25-1 and TRBJ1-3, is EADIYQTPRYLVIGTGKKITLECSQTMGHDKMYWYQQDPGMELHLIHYSYGVNSTEKGDLSSESTVSRIRTEHFPLTLESARPSHTSQYLCASSETVSGNTIYFGEGSWLTVV.

The V gene is TRBV19, the J gene TRBJ2-6; D is unclear. Germline V CDR1 and CDR2: LNHDA, SQIVND (reference sequence). V gave up 5 bases and J gave up 0 bases, with 11 bases separating them. The CDR3 is 16 residues long. The CDR3 sequence: CASSPVQSSGANVLTF. The CDR3 DNA reads TGTGCCAGTAGTCCCGTTCAGAGCTCTGGGGCCAACGTCCTGACTTTC. Full variable domain (rest looked up from reference TRBV19 and TRBJ2-6): DGGITQSPKYLFRKEGQNVTLSCEQNLNHDAMYWYRQDPGQGLRLIYYSQIVNDFQKGDIAEGYSVSREKKESFPLTVTSAQKNPTAFYLCASSPVQSSGANVLTFGAGSRLTVL.